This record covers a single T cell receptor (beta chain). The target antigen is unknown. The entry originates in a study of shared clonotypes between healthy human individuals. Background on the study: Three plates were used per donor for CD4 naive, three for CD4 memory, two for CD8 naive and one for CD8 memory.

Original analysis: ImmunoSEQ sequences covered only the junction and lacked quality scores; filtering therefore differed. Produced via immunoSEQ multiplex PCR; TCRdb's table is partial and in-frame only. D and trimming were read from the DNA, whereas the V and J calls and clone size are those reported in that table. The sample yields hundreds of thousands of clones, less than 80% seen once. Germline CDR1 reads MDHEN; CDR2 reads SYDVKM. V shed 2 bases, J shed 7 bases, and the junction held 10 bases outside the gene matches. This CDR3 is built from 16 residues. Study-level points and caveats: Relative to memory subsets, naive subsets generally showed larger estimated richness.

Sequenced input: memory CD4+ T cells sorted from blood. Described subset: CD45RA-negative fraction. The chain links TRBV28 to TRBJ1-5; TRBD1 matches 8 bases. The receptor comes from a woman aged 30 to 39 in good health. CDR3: CASSLTGQGFQQPQHF. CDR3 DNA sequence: TGTGCCAGCAGTTTAACCGGACAGGGCTTCCAACAGCCCCAGCATTTT.